This T cell receptor beta chain was sequenced for a study of blood T cells in healthy people across ages (dated by TCRdb to about 2015). Describing the broader study: In model experiments, template switching captured about one uniquely barcoded TCR beta cDNA molecule for every two T cells. Donors were grouped into four age groups: young (average roughly 15 years), middle-aged (around 39), aged (about 59) and long-lived (over 80). For two donors (one aged 18 to 29 and one aged 80 or older), the study analyzed two additional independent replicas of 1 million unique cDNA reads from the same blood draw. To avoid experimental bias, donors of different ages were randomly spread across the sequencing lanes. Using deep sequencing normalized with unique cDNA molecular identifiers, the study measured how TCR beta repertoire diversity changes with age.

Results the study describes overall, beyond this receptor: The long-lived group showed more naive CD4+ T cells, fewer expanded clones and increased TCR diversity than the aged group, suggesting age selection. Estimates of total diversity based on one million sequenced T cells were considered lower bounds and underestimates. Because the CMV infection status of the donors was unknown, age-related changes in expanded clonotypes may potentially have been confounded. Observed TCR beta diversity per million T cells fell roughly linearly with age, and a significant reduction was already apparent by age around 40. Because profiling used bulk unsorted PBMCs, naive and antigen-experienced compartments could not be compared conclusively. The percentage of naive T cells measured by flow cytometry correlated strongly with observed TCR beta diversity.

Donors were 30 to 45 systemically healthy Caucasian individuals from Russia aged roughly 6 to 90 years. Each donor gave 9 to 10 milliliters of peripheral blood, collected into EDTA-treated Vacutainer tubes. Ficoll-Paque density-gradient centrifugation was used to isolate PBMCs, with at least 7 million per sample. Trizol reagent was used to extract total RNA from the PBMCs, yielding at least 5.5 micrograms per sample. For every donor, flow cytometry on a PBMC aliquot measured the percentage of naive CD45RAhigh/CD27high T cells. In the case of this clonotype: Which antigen it targets is not known. Base qualities were left out, and no much larger clone turns up one base away.

Preparation of the library involved 5' RACE. TCRdb lists the instrument as Illumina HiSeq 2500. A second PCR of about 7 to 12 cycles was performed with a sample-barcoded 5' primer and a J-beta primer mix. A template-switch 5' adaptor carrying 12 random nucleotides introduced a unique molecular identifier onto each TCR beta cDNA molecule. Each sample yielded at least 2.5 million CDR3-containing paired-end reads. The Mint cDNA synthesis kit, primed by a TRBC-specific oligonucleotide, was used to synthesize first-strand cDNA from all RNA. Following uracil-DNA glycosylase treatment, a first 18-cycle PCR with universal primers M1SS and BC2_uni_R was performed on all cDNA. The original pipeline was this. Normalization of each sample was performed by random selection of 1 million high-quality reads, each carrying a distinct molecular identifier. Reads sharing molecular identifiers were discarded rather than binned into consensus sequences. MiTCR, with a Q25 quality threshold and the strictest error-elimination algorithm, was used for CDR3 identification, clonotype clustering and error correction. A nonparametric unseen species model with Euler transformation was used to estimate a lower bound on total TCR beta diversity. TCRdb itself trimmed the public reads at Q25 with fastp, ran MiXCR and retained productive beta chains. Identical CDR3 protein sequences are pooled into one entry, listed with their most common genes and DNA. TCRdb's processing, not the authors', yielded these V and J calls. This sample has about a million distinct CDR3 sequences in its table, and roughly half of those were observed once. The top ten clonotypes cover roughly 23% of the sample.

CDR1 and CDR2 were assigned from the germline V gene (reference sequence) as SEHNR and FQNEAQ. From cysteine to phenylalanine, the CDR3 is 20 amino acids long. Only the CDR3 region is kept as DNA, spanning 60 bases read in frame from base 1. V loses 5 bases at its end and J loses 1 base; junction bases beyond the gene matches: 17. The TCR was taken from a woman in her fifties or sixties in good health. The sample taken for sequencing was blood. The V gene is TRBV7-9 and the J gene is TRBJ2-3; 11 bases in between match TRBD2. The CDR3 reads as follows: CASSGPRGTSGSTGTDTQYF. The DNA sequence is TGTGCCAGCAGCGGGCCGAGGGGGACTAGCGGATCCACTGGCACAGATACGCAGTATTTT.